The 19 T cell receptor beta chains given below trace back to one sample, sequenced in a study of human thymus T cells. Some clones are missing from TCRdb's copy, which holds only in-frame ones; the method was immunoSEQ multiplex PCR. Of under 150,000 clones in the sample, approximately 96% were seen once. Thymic tissue was derived from resections collected during corrective heart surgery. Sample: thymus tissue. The receptor set was obtained from a boy in the first two years of life with a congenital heart defect but otherwise immunologically healthy.

The chain has TRBV5-1 and TRBJ1-4; D is unresolved. The V end lost 6 bases, the J end lost 8 bases, and 17 bases lay between the germline ends. The germline V gene encodes CDR1 SGHRS and CDR2 YFSETQ. This CDR3 region has 14 residues. The CDR3 DNA follows: TGCGCCAGCAAGACGGAGCCGAGATTGGAAAAACTGTTTTTT. Protein product: CASKTEPRLEKLFF.

V usage is TRBV5-1 and J usage is TRBJ2-7; 12 nucleotides match TRBD2. This CDR3 has 17 amino acids. V was clipped by 4 bases and J by 1 base; unmatched bases: 9. In germline, CDR1 is SGHRS, CDR2 YFSETQ. CDR3 nucleotide sequence: TGCGCCAGCAGCCCCTCTAGCGGGGGGGCCGGGTCCTACGAGCAGTACTTC. Protein: CASSPSSGGAGSYEQYF.

The CDR3 loop reads CASSGGDSTSTDTQYF. CDR3 DNA sequence: TGTGCCAGCAGCGGCGGGGACTCAACTAGCACAGATACGCAGTATTTT. V gene TRBV7-8 combines with J gene TRBJ2-3; D perhaps matches TRBD2 (6 bases). Trimming stripped 5 bases from V and 0 bases from J, with 15 bases between. CDR3 length: 16 residues. The germline CDR1 and CDR2 sequences are SGHVS and FQNEAQ.

This chain connects TRBV2 to TRBJ2-4, with D possibly being TRBD2 (7 bases). CDR1 is SNHLY and CDR2 is FYNNEI in the germline V gene. V lost 7 bases and J lost 2, with 12 bases in between. The CDR3 spans 14 residues. CDR3 nucleotide sequence: TGTGCCAGCATGGGGGGGCCGCCCAAAAACATTCAGTACTTC. It encodes CASMGGPPKNIQYF.

V is TRBV27 and J is TRBJ1-4, with a weak D call TRBD1 (6 bases). This CDR3 is 11 amino acids long. Germline CDR1 reads MNHEY; CDR2 reads SMNVEV (reference sequence). Between the trimmed V and J ends, which lost 6 bases and 11 bases, there was a span of 10 bases. The CDR3 is CASRGAGKLFF. The DNA of the CDR3 is TGTGCCAGCAGGGGGGCAGGGAAACTGTTTTTT.

The chain employs TRBV25-1 and TRBJ1-3, with a possible D match to TRBD1 (5 bases). The CDR3 loop spans 18 amino acids. Per the germline V gene, CDR1 is MGHDK and CDR2 is SYGVNS. Trimming shortened V by 3 bases and J by 2 bases, and 20 bases separated the two germline ends. The CDR3 region is CASSDSLAGPGPGNTIYF. CDR3 coding DNA: TGTGCCAGCAGTGATAGTCTAGCGGGCCCGGGGCCTGGAAACACCATATATTTT.

The V gene is TRBV10-2, the J gene TRBJ1-2; TRBD1 aligns across 9 bases. CDR1 WSHSY and CDR2 SAAADI come from the germline V gene. The junction had 8 bases not matched to a gene; V was cut back by 0 bases and J by 6 bases. This CDR3 contains 16 residues. CDR3 sequence (DNA): TGCGCCAGCAGTGAGTCGTGGAACAGGGGGCAGGATGGCTACACCTTC. It specifies CASSESWNRGQDGYTF.

V gene TRBV28 combines with J gene TRBJ2-7; 9 nucleotides align to TRBD1. This CDR3 has 15 amino acids. In germline, CDR1 is MDHEN, CDR2 SYDVKM. V was pared by 4 bases and J by 5 bases, with 9 bases of the junction left unmatched. CDR3 protein: CASSYDRGLINEQYF. CDR3 sequence (DNA): TGTGCCAGCAGTTACGACAGGGGGTTGATCAACGAGCAGTACTTC.

The rearrangement links TRBV7-9 to TRBJ2-7, with 7 bases lining up with TRBD1. Germline V lookup: CDR1 SEHNR, CDR2 FQNEAQ (reference sequence). The CDR3 totals 15 residues. J lost 0 bases, V lost 0 bases, and 2 bases had no gene match. The CDR3 DNA sequence: TGTGCCAGCAGCTTAGCGTCAGGGGGCTCCTACGAGCAGTACTTC. Translation gives CASSLASGGSYEQYF.

This clone appeared once. The J gene is TRBJ1-2, the V gene TRBV5-4; 8 nucleotides match TRBD1. Unmatched junction bases numbered 5, after V lost 4 bases and J lost 3 bases. The CDR3 length is 14 residues. Per the germline V gene, CDR1 is SGHNT and CDR2 is YYREEE (reference sequence). Here the CDR3 reads CASSRSGQDYGYTF. The CDR3 DNA sequence: TGTGCCAGCAGCCGATCGGGACAGGACTATGGCTACACCTTC. The full variable domain, completed using reference TRBV5-4 and TRBJ1-2, is ETGVTQSPTHLIKTRGQQVTLRCSSQSGHNTVSWYQQALGQGPQFIFQYYREEENGRGNFPPRFSGLQFPNYSSELNVNALELDDSALYLCASSRSGQDYGYTFGSGTRLTVV.

As for this clone: Relative to the germline gene, one junction end is altered; a read error may explain this. CDR3 DNA sequence: TGTGCCAGTAGTTTTCCCCCCCTGGCAGACCCTACGCAGTATTTT. It is translated as CASSFPPLADPTQYF. The rearrangement joins TRBV28 to TRBJ2-3; no clear D. The CDR3 covers 15 residues. Per germline, CDR1 MDHEN and CDR2 SYDVKM.

This clone is a singleton in its sample. The DNA of the CDR3 is TGTGCCAGCAGCTTGACAGGGCGAAACCAAGAGACCCAGTACTTC. Protein product: CASSLTGRNQETQYF. The V gene is TRBV7-9, the J gene TRBJ2-5; 7 bases are shared with TRBD1. The length of the CDR3 is 15 residues. Germline trimming cut 3 bases from V and 0 bases from J; bases unmatched to any gene: 4. Germline CDR1 SEHNR, CDR2 FQNEAQ (reference sequence). Filled out from reference TRBV7-9 and TRBJ2-5, the complete variable domain reads DTGVSQNPRHKITKRGQNVTFRCDPISEHNRLYWYRQTLGQGPEFLTYFQNEAQLEKSRLLSDRFSAERPKGSFSTLEIQRTEQGDSAMYLCASSLTGRNQETQYFGPGTRLLVL.

This chain links TRBV14 with TRBJ1-1, with D unresolved. V gave up 2 bases and J gave up 3 bases, with 16 bases separating them. CDR1 is SGHDN and CDR2 is FVKESK in the germline V gene. The CDR3 has 16 amino acids. CDR3 coding DNA: TGTGCCAGCAGCCAAAGGAACAGATCAATCCACACTGAAGCTTTCTTT. Encoded protein: CASSQRNRSIHTEAFF.

The rearrangement links TRBV11-2 to TRBJ1-1; TRBD1 aligns across 9 bases. The V gene end was trimmed by 1 base and the J gene end by 2 bases; junction bases not matched to a gene: 11. The CDR3 length is 18 residues. Germline V gene sequence: CDR1 SGHAT, CDR2 FQNNGV. The CDR3 loop reads CASSLVRWDREDNTEAFF. The CDR3 nucleotides read TGTGCCAGCAGCTTAGTTCGGTGGGACAGGGAAGACAACACTGAAGCTTTCTTT.

This rearrangement joins TRBV5-6 to TRBJ2-2; TRBD2 matches at 8 bases. V shed 1 base, J shed 7 bases, and the junction held 9 bases outside the gene matches. CDR3 size: 16 residues. Per germline, CDR1 SGHDT and CDR2 YYEEEE. The CDR3 DNA sequence: TGTGCCAGCAGCTTGCGCCCGCGGGGGGCGGTCGGGGAGCTGTTTTTT. It encodes CASSLRPRGAVGELFF.

The J gene is TRBJ2-3, the V gene TRBV7-8; D is perhaps TRBD1 (5 bases). Germline V lookup: CDR1 SGHVS, CDR2 FQNEAQ. The CDR3 has 15 residues. V was trimmed by 5 bases and J by 3 bases, leaving 15 bases between them. The CDR3 region is CASSLDTQGTDTQYF. Written as DNA, the CDR3 is TGTGCCAGCAGCCTGGACACCCAAGGGACAGATACGCAGTATTTT. Supplemented by reference TRBV7-8 and TRBJ2-3, the full variable domain reads GAGVSQSPRYKVAKRGQDVALRCDPISGHVSLFWYQQALGQGPEFLTYFQNEAQLDKSGLPSDRFFAERPEGSVSTLKIQRTQQEDSAVYLCASSLDTQGTDTQYFGPGTRLTVL.

The CDR3 here is CASSQVSLPGLAGIASTDTQYF. DNA for the CDR3: TGCGCCAGCAGCCAAGTATCGCTACCGGGACTAGCGGGGATTGCTAGCACAGATACGCAGTATTTT. This sequence joins TRBV4-1 and TRBJ2-3; 13 nucleotides align to TRBD2. Unmatched junction bases numbered 16, after V lost 1 base and J lost 0 bases. The CDR3 runs 22 residues. CDR1 and CDR2 (germline): MGHRA, YSYEKL.

This clone was seen just once. This sequence joins TRBV10-1 and TRBJ2-5, with D perhaps matching TRBD2 (5 bases). The CDR3 is 12 amino acids. V dropped 9 bases and J dropped 5 bases, with 13 bases sitting between them. Germline-derived CDR1 and CDR2 are WNHNN and SYGVQD (reference sequence). CDR3 bases: TGCGCCAGGGGCGGCCGCGGGGAGACCCAGTACTTC. It yields the protein CARGGRGETQYF.

The chain recombines TRBV4-3 with TRBJ1-1; 11 bases fit TRBD1. CDR3 length: 15 residues. CDR1 is LGHNA and CDR2 is YSLEER in the germline V gene. V gave up 0 bases and J gave up 6 bases; unmatched junction bases: 3. CDR3 nucleotides: TGCGCCAGCAGCCAAGACAGGGACAGGGGGGCTGAAGCTTTCTTT. It codes for CASSQDRDRGAEAFF.